These T cell receptor beta chains were read from a single sample in a study of T cell responses to AZD1222 COVID-19 vaccine. Profiled with immunoSEQ multiplex PCR; TCRdb holds only in-frame clones, not every one. The data show about 160,000 clones, with over 75% seen just once and about 1.5% held by the top ten. This specimen consisted of peripheral blood, obtained on day 0 of AZD1222 vaccination. These receptor sequences come from an adult in good health. Each CDR3 is given with its conserved first and last residue. The D gene is left open where the match is weak. Rows give clone size only sometimes, using once, few, many, or a class for an expanded clone.

v_gene: TRBV18; j_gene: TRBJ2-7; abundance: -; len: 15; d_gene: TRBD1; CDR3nt: TGTGCCAGCTCACAGGGGACAGGAACAGGGAACGAGCAGTACTTC; CDR3aa: CASSQGTGTGNEQYF
v_gene: TRBV6-2/TRBV6-3; j_gene: TRBJ1-1; abundance: -; len: 15; d_gene: -; CDR3nt: TGTGCCAGCAGTTACCGAGGACCCATGAACACTGAAGCTTTCTTT; CDR3aa: CASSYRGPMNTEAFF
v_gene: TRBV11-3; j_gene: TRBJ1-1; abundance: -; len: 12; d_gene: -; CDR3nt: TGTGCCAGCAGCCTTAGGGGAATTGAAGCTTTCTTT; CDR3aa: CASSLRGIEAFF
v_gene: TRBV19; j_gene: TRBJ2-5; abundance: -; len: 13; d_gene: -; CDR3nt: TGTGCCAGTAGTGGTTTTGGCGGGGAGACCCAGTACTTC; CDR3aa: CASSGFGGETQYF
v_gene: TRBV4-3; j_gene: TRBJ1-1; abundance: -; len: 17; d_gene: -; CDR3nt: TGCGCCAGCAGCCAAGAGCCCAAATTTTTGATGAACACTGAAGCTTTCTTT; CDR3aa: CASSQEPKFLMNTEAFF
v_gene: TRBV19; j_gene: TRBJ1-1; abundance: -; len: 14; d_gene: -; CDR3nt: TGTGCCAGTACCCCCGGTGGAATGAACACTGAAGCTTTCTTT; CDR3aa: CASTPGGMNTEAFF
v_gene: TRBV28; j_gene: TRBJ1-6; abundance: -; len: 20; d_gene: TRBD1; CDR3nt: TGTGCCAGCAGTTTGCCCTTAAGACAGGGCGTCTTAACGCCTCTAAGGGCCCTCCACTTT; CDR3aa: CASSLPLRQGVLTPLRALHF
v_gene: TRBV9; j_gene: TRBJ1-1; abundance: -; len: 13; d_gene: -; CDR3nt: TGTGCCAGCAGCCGATCCTTTGACACTGAAGCTTTCTTT; CDR3aa: CASSRSFDTEAFF
v_gene: TRBV7-3; j_gene: TRBJ1-1; abundance: -; len: 17; d_gene: TRBD1; CDR3nt: TGTGCCAGCAGCCCGACAGGGGGCGTCATTGGGAACACTGAAGCTTTCTTT; CDR3aa: CASSPTGGVIGNTEAFF
v_gene: TRBV7-9; j_gene: TRBJ2-7; abundance: -; len: 14; d_gene: -; CDR3nt: TGTGCCAGCAGCTTTCGCGGGACAGTTAACGAGCAGTACTTC; CDR3aa: CASSFRGTVNEQYF
v_gene: TRBV7-8; j_gene: TRBJ1-2; abundance: -; len: 14; d_gene: -; CDR3nt: TGTGCCAGCAGCGAGAACTGGGCTAACTATGGCTACACCTTC; CDR3aa: CASSENWANYGYTF
v_gene: TRBV7-3; j_gene: TRBJ1-1; abundance: -; len: 18; d_gene: -; CDR3nt: TGTGCCAGCAGCCCCGGGTACTGGATAGTAAAGGGAGGCACTGAAGCTTTCTTT; CDR3aa: CASSPGYWIVKGGTEAFF
v_gene: TRBV7-8; j_gene: TRBJ1-1; abundance: once; len: 12; d_gene: -; CDR3nt: TGTGCCAGCAGCTTAGTTCACACTGAAGCTTTCTTT; CDR3aa: CASSLVHTEAFF
v_gene: TRBV28; j_gene: TRBJ1-6; abundance: -; len: 14; d_gene: -; CDR3nt: TGTGCCAGCAGCCCCTCCACCCTAAATTCACCCCTCCACTTT; CDR3aa: CASSPSTLNSPLHF
v_gene: TRBV11-3; j_gene: TRBJ2-7; abundance: -; len: 13; d_gene: -; CDR3nt: TGTGCCAGCACCCCCATGAGGAGGGGCGAGCAGTACTTC; CDR3aa: CASTPMRRGEQYF
v_gene: TRBV4-2; j_gene: TRBJ2-7; abundance: -; len: 15; d_gene: -; CDR3nt: TGTGCCAGCAGCCAAGGAGGGGTAAGCTCCTACGAGCAGTACTTC; CDR3aa: CASSQGGVSSYEQYF
v_gene: TRBV11-2; j_gene: TRBJ1-2; abundance: -; len: 17; d_gene: -; CDR3nt: TGTGCCAGCAGCTTAGATAAGGGCCCGACGGATGGCACGGGCTACACCTTC; CDR3aa: CASSLDKGPTDGTGYTF